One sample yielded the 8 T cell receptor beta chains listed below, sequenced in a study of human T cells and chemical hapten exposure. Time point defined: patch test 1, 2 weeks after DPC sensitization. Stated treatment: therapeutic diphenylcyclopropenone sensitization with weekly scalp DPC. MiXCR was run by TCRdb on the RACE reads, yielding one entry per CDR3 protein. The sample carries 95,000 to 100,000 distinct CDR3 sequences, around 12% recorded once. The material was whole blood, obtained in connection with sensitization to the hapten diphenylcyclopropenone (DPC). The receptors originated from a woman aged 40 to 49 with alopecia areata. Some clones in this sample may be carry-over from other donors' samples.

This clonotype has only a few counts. This CDR3 is CASSKVPEAFF. The CDR3 bases are TGTGCCAGCAGCAAAGTCCCTGAAGCTTTCTTT. J is TRBJ1-1 and V is TRBV21-1. TRBV21-1 is flagged as a pseudogene. The CDR3 extends over 11 amino acids.

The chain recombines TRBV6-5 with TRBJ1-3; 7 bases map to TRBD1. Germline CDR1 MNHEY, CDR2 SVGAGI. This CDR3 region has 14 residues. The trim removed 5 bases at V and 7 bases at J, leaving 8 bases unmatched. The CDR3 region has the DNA TGTGCCAGCAGTCGGGACAGCATGAGGAACACCATATATTTT. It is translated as CASSRDSMRNTIYF.

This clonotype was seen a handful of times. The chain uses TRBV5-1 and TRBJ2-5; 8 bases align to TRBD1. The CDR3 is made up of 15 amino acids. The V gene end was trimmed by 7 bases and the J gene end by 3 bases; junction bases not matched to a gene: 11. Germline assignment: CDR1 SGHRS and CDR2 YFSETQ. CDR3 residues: CASSSPGTGEETQYF. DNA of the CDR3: TGCGCCAGCTCATCCCCCGGGACAGGCGAAGAGACCCAGTACTTC.

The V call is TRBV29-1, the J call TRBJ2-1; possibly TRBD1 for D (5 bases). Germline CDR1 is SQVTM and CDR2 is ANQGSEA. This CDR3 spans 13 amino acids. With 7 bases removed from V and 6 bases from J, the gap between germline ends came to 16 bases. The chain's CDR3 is CSATRVFGNEQFF. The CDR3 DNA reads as TGCAGCGCCACCAGGGTTTTCGGCAATGAGCAGTTCTTC.

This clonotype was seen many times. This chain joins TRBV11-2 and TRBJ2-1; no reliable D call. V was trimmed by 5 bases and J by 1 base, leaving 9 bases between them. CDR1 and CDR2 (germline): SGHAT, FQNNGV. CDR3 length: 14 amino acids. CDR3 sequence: CASSRTSSYNEQFF. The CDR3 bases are TGTGCCAGCAGCCGTACAAGTTCCTACAATGAGCAGTTCTTC.

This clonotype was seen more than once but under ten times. Written as DNA, the CDR3 is TGTGCCAGCAAAACCTCGACAGCAACTAATGAAAAACTGTTTTTT. This translates into CASKTSTATNEKLFF. The chain uses TRBV2 and TRBJ1-4; possibly TRBD1 for D (5 bases). Germline-derived CDR1 and CDR2 are SNHLY and FYNNEI. V dropped 7 bases and J dropped 0 bases, with 12 bases sitting between them. The CDR3 sequence is 15 residues long.

The CDR3 here is CASSLGGGRTDTQYF. CDR3 nucleotide sequence: TGTGCCAGCAGCTTGGGGGGCGGGCGCACAGATACGCAGTATTTT. V gene TRBV7-3 combines with J gene TRBJ2-3, with D possibly being TRBD1 or TRBD2 (6 bases each). Germline V lookup: CDR1 SGHTA, CDR2 FQGTGA. V dropped 3 bases and J dropped 1 base, with 11 bases sitting between them. The CDR3 has 15 amino acids.

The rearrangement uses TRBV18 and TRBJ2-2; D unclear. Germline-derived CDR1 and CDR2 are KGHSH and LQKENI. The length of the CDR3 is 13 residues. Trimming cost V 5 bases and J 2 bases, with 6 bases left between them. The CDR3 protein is CASSALNTGELFF. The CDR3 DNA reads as TGTGCCAGCTCAGCGCTAAACACCGGGGAGCTGTTTTTT.